This note documents a single T cell receptor (beta chain) sequence. Sequencing was performed with immunoSEQ multiplex PCR; in TCRdb, only in-frame clones are kept and a portion is missing. Of tens of thousands of clones in the sample, less than 90% were seen once. The data were obtained in a study of T cell changes during pregnancy in multiple sclerosis. Germline V lookup: CDR1 SGHTA, CDR2 FQGNSA. Trimming removed 5 bases at V and 0 bases at J, with 14 bases between. The CDR3 runs 16 residues. Specimen: CD4+ T cells from peripheral blood mononuclear cells, collected before pregnancy. This receptor was obtained from a female donor with multiple sclerosis, enrolled in a pregnancy study. This chain uses TRBV7-2 with TRBJ1-3; no clear D gene. CDR3 protein: CASSPYTESSGNTIYF. The DNA for the CDR3 is TGTGCCAGCAGCCCGTATACTGAAAGCTCTGGAAACACCATATATTTT.